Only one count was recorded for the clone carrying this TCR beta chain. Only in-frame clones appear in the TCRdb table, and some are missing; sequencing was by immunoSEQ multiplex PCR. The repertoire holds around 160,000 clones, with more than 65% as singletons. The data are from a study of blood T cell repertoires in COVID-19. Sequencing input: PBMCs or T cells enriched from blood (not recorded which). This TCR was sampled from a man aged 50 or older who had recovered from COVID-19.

CDR3 residues: CSARSYEQYF. Here the CDR3 DNA reads TGCAGTGCTAGATCTTACGAGCAGTACTTC. The rearrangement links TRBV20-1 to TRBJ2-7; D gene unclear. The CDR3 totals 10 residues. Germline CDR1 and CDR2: DFQATT and SNEGSKA (reference sequence). V was cut by 2 bases and J by 4 bases, with 3 bases left in between.